This T cell receptor beta chain emerged from a study of T-cell memory formation after mild COVID-19. Study context: The two donors had largely donor-specific TCR clusters.

Study-wide points: Clones contracting across day 15 to 85 had a balanced CD4/CD8 profile; later expanding clones leaned CD4+. CD4+ contracting clones were mainly CM and EM; CD8+ ones, EMRA.

This clonotype was counted between two and nine times. What it binds is unknown. A 5'RACE reaction primed in the constant segment made cDNA libraries of TCR alpha and TCR beta, and these carried sample barcodes and UMIs. In TCRdb, the 5' RACE reads were re-called with MiXCR into one record per CDR3 protein. The sample carries 470,000 or so distinct CDR3 sequences, roughly 20% recorded once. The sample was PBMCs or a T cell subset sorted from them (not recorded which). This receptor was obtained from an adult woman who had mild COVID-19 (a few samples of this study predate the infection). Cell type and time point are not known.

The CDR3 sequence is CASSQGYGLSGYTF. The CDR3 bases are TGTGCCAGCAGCCAAGGGTACGGTCTGAGCGGCTACACCTTC. The chain links TRBV6-1 to TRBJ1-2; D not certain. CDR3 size: 14 residues. The germline gives CDR1 MNHNS, CDR2 SASEGT. Trimming removed 6 bases from V and 8 bases from J, with 19 bases in between.